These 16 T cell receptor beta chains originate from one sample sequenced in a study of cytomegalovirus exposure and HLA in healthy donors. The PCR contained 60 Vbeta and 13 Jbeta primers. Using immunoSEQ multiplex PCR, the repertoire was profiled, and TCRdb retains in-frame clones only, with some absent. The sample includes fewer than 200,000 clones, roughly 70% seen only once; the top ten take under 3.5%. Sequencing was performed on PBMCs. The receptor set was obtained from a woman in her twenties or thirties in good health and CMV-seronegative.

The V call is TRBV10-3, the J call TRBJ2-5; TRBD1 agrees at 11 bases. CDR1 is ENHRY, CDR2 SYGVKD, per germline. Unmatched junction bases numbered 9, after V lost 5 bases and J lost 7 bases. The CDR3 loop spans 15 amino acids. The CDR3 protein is CAISSQGQGAVTQYF. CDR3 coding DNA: TGTGCCATCAGTTCCCAAGGACAGGGGGCGGTGACCCAGTACTTC.

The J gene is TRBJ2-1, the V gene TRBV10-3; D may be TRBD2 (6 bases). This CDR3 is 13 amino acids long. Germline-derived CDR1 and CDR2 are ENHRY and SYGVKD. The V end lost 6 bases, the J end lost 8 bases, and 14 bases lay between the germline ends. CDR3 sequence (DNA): TGTGCCATCAGGCAGGACTATGACGATGAGCAGTTCTTC. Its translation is CAIRQDYDDEQFF.

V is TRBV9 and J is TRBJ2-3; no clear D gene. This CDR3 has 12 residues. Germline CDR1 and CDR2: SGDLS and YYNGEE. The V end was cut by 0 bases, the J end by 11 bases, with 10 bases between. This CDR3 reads CASSVGSYEQYF. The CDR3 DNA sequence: TGTGCCAGCAGCGTAGGTAGCTACGAGCAGTATTTT.

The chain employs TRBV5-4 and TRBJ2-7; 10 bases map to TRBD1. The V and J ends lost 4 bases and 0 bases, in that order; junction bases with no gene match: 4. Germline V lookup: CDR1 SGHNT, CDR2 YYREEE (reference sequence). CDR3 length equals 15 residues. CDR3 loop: CASSRDRGHSYEQYF. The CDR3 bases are TGTGCCAGCAGCCGTGACAGGGGGCACTCCTACGAGCAGTACTTC. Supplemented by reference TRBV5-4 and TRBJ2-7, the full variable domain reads ETGVTQSPTHLIKTRGQQVTLRCSSQSGHNTVSWYQQALGQGPQFIFQYYREEENGRGNFPPRFSGLQFPNYSSELNVNALELDDSALYLCASSRDRGHSYEQYFGPGTRLTVT.

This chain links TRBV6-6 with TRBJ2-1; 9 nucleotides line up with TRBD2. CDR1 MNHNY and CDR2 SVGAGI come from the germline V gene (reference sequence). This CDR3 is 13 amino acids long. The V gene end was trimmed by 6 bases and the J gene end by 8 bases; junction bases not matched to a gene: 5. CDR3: CASSLSGGYEQFF. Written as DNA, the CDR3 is TGTGCCAGCAGCCTTAGCGGGGGTTATGAGCAGTTCTTC.

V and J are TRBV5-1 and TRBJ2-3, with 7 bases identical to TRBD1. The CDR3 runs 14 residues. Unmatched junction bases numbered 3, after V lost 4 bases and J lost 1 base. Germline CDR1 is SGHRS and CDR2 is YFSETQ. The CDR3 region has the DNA TGCGCCAGCAGCATCGGACAGGGCACAGATACGCAGTATTTT. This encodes CASSIGQGTDTQYF.

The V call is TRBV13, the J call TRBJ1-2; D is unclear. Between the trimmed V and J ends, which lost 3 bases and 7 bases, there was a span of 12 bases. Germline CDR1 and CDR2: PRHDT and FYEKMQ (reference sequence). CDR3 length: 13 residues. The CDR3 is CASSLTRVGGYTF. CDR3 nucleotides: TGTGCCAGCAGCTTGACGAGGGTTGGTGGCTACACCTTC.

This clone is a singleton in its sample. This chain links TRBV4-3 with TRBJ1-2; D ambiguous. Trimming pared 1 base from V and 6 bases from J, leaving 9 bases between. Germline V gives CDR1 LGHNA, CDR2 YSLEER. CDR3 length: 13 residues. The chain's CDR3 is CASSQANGDGYTF. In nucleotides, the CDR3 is TGCGCCAGCAGCCAAGCGAACGGAGATGGCTACACCTTC.

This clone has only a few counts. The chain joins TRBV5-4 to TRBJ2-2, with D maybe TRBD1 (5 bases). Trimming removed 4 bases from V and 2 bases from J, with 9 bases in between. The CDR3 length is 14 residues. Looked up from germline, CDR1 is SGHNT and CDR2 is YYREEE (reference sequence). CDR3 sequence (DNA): TGTGCCAGCAGCCTAGGACAAAACACCGGGGAGCTGTTTTTT. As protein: CASSLGQNTGELFF.

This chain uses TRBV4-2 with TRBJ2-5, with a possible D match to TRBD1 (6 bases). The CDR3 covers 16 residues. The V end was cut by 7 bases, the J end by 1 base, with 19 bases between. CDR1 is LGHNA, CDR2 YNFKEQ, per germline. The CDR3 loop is CASTRTAGQRQETQYF. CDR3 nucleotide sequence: TGTGCCAGCACCCGAACCGCCGGACAGCGCCAAGAGACCCAGTACTTC.

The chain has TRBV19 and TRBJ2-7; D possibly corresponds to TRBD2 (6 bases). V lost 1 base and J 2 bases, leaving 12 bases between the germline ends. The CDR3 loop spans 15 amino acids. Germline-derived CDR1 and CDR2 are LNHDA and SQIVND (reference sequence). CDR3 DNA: TGTGCCAGTAGTATAGGAGGGAGGAAAACCTACGAGCAGTACTTC. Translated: CASSIGGRKTYEQYF.

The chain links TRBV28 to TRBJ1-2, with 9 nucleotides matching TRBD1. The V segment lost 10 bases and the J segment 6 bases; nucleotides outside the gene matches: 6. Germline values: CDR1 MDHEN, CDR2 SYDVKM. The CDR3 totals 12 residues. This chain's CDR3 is CAITGTGHGYTF. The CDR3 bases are TGTGCCATCACCGGGACAGGGCATGGCTACACCTTC.

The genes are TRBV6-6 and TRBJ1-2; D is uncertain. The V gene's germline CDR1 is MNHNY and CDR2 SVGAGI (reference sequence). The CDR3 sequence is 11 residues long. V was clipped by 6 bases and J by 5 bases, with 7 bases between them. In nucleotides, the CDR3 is TGTGCCAGCAGAGGCGGGTATGGCTACACCTTC. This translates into CASRGGYGYTF.

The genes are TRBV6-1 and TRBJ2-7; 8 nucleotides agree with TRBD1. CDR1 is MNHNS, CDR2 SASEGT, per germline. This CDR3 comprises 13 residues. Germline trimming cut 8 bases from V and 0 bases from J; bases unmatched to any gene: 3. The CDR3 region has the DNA TGTGCCAGCCCGGGACAGGACTCCTACGAGCAGTACTTC. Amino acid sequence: CASPGQDSYEQYF.

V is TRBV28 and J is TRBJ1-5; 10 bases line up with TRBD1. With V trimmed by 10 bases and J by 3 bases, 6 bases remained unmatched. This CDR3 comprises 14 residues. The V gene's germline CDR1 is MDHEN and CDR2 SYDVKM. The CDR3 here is CATRTGGANQPQHF. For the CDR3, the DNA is TGTGCCACTAGGACAGGGGGGGCCAATCAGCCCCAGCATTTT.

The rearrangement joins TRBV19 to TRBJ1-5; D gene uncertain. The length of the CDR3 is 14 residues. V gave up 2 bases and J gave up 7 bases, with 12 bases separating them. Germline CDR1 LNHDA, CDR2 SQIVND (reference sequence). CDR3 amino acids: CASSIIGRGQPQHF. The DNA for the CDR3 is TGTGCCAGTAGTATAATAGGGAGAGGACAGCCCCAGCATTTT. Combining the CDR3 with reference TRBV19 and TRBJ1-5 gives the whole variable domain DGGITQSPKYLFRKEGQNVTLSCEQNLNHDAMYWYRQDPGQGLRLIYYSQIVNDFQKGDIAEGYSVSREKKESFPLTVTSAQKNPTAFYLCASSIIGRGQPQHFGDGTRLSIL.